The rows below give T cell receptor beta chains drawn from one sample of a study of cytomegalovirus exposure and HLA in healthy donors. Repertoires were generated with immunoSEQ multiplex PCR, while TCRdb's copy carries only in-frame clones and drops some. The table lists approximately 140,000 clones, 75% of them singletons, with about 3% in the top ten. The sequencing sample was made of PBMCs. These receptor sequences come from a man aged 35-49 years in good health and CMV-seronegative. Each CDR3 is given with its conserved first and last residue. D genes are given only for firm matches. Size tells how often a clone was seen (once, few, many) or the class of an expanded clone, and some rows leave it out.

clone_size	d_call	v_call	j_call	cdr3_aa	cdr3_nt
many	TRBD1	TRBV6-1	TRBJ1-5	CASREGAGNQPQHF	TGTGCCAGCAGGGAGGGGGCCGGCAATCAGCCCCAGCATTTT
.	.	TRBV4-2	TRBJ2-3	CASSQVLAAGADTQYF	TGTGCCAGCAGCCAAGTTCTAGCAGCGGGCGCAGATACGCAGTATTTT
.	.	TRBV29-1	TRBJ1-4	CSASGADNEKLFF	TGCAGCGCCTCAGGGGCCGATAATGAAAAACTGTTTTTT
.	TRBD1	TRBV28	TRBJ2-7	CASSPYSGGYEQYF	TGTGCCAGCAGTCCATACTCAGGGGGCTACGAGCAGTACTTC
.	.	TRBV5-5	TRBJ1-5	CASSSSPLLNQPQHF	TGTGCCAGCAGCTCAAGCCCCTTACTCAATCAGCCCCAGCATTTT
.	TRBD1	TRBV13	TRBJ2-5	CASSLLQGSDETQYF	TGTGCCAGCAGCTTACTACAGGGGAGCGATGAGACCCAGTACTTC
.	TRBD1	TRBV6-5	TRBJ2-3	CASTPLTGGDTQYF	TGTGCCAGCACCCCTTTGACAGGGGGAGATACGCAGTATTTT
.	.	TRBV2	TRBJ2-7	CASSLYLSYEQYF	TGTGCCAGCAGTCTATATTTGAGCTACGAGCAGTACTTC
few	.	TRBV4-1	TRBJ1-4	CASSLLVATNEKLFF	TGCGCCAGCAGCCTACTGGTTGCAACTAATGAAAAACTGTTTTTT
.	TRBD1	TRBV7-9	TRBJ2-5	CSSSLPSWTGDQETQYF	TGTTCCAGCAGCTTACCCTCCTGGACAGGTGATCAAGAGACCCAGTACTTC
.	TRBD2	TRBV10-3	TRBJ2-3	CAITTSGGPPDTQYF	TGTGCCATCACGACTAGCGGGGGGCCGCCAGATACGCAGTATTTT
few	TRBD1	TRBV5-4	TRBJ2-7	CASSLRTGRSEQYF	TGTGCCAGCAGCCTACGGACAGGGCGGTCGGAGCAGTACTTC
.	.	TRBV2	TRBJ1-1	CASRYALEAFF	TGTGCCAGCAGATACGCGTTGGAGGCTTTCTTT
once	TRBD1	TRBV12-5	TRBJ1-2	CASARGGAGYGYTF	TGTGCTAGTGCCCGAGGGGGCGCCGGCTATGGCTACACCTTC
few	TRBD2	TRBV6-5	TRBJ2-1	CASSATSGGAGEQFF	TGTGCCAGCAGTGCCACTAGCGGGGGGGCTGGCGAGCAGTTCTTC
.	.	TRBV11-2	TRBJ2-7	CASSYYEQYF	TGTGCCAGCAGCTACTACGAGCAGTACTTC
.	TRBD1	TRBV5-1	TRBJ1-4	CASSPTGFRVSPNEKLFF	TGCGCCAGCAGCCCGACAGGGTTCAGGGTTAGTCCTAATGAAAAACTGTTTTTT
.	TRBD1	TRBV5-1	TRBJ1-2	CASSVGPGTGGDGYTF	TGCGCCAGCAGCGTGGGGCCCGGGACAGGGGGCGATGGCTACACCTTC
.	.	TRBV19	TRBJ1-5	CASSIKVDRSNQPQHF	TGTGCCAGTAGTATAAAGGTGGACAGATCCAATCAGCCCCAGCATTTT
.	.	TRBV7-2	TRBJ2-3	CASSSPLDTQYF	TGTGCCAGCAGTTCCCCTTTAGATACGCAGTATTTT
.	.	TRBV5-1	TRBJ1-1	CASSVGENTEAFF	TGCGCCAGCAGCGTGGGCGAGAACACTGAAGCTTTCTTT
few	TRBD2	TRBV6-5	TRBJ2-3	CASSLERGDTDTQYF	TGTGCCAGCAGTCTTGAGCGGGGAGATACAGATACGCAGTATTTT
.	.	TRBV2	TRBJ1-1	CASSGAGPTEAFF	TGTGCCAGCAGTGGTGCGGGGCCCACTGAAGCTTTCTTT
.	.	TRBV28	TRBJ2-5	CASRQGVRETQYF	TGTGCCAGCAGACAGGGAGTTCGGGAGACCCAGTACTTC
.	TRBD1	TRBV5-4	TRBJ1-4	CASSYWDRGEKLFF	TGTGCCAGCAGTTACTGGGACAGGGGTGAAAAACTGTTTTTT
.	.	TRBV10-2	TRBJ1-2	CASSESLPSGYTF	TGCGCCAGCAGTGAGTCCCTACCTTCAGGCTACACCTTC
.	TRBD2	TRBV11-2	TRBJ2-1	CASRKGIGRGAYNEQFF	TGTGCCAGCAGAAAAGGGATTGGGCGGGGGGCCTACAATGAGCAGTTCTTC
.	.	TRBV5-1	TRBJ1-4	CASSLAAMQGTEKLFF	TGCGCCAGCAGCTTGGCCGCGATGCAGGGTACGGAAAAACTGTTTTTT
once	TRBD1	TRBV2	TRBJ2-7	CASSGDRVSYEQYF	TGTGCCAGCAGTGGGGACAGGGTCTCCTACGAGCAGTACTTC